This passage covers 16 T cell receptor beta chains from one sample sequenced in a study of CD8 T cells in Susac syndrome. RNA in amounts of about 0.5 to 1 ug was reverse transcribed with random hexamers. MiXCR was run by TCRdb on the immunoSEQ multiplex PCR reads, yielding one entry per CDR3 protein. The data show under 200,000 distinct CDR3 sequences, 95% seen once. Specimen: CD8+ T cells from PBMCs. These receptors were obtained from a human donor with multiple sclerosis.

The V and J genes are TRBV7-9 and TRBJ2-7; 7 bases agree with TRBD1. The trim removed 6 bases at V and 7 bases at J, leaving 6 bases unmatched. The CDR3 has 12 amino acids. Germline V gives CDR1 SEHNR, CDR2 FQNEAQ (reference sequence). In DNA form, the CDR3 reads TGTGCCAGCAGTGGCGGACAGGTTGAGCAGTACTTC. Protein product: CASSGGQVEQYF.

The chain links TRBV28 to TRBJ2-7; no clear D. The germline V and J ends were trimmed by 5 bases and 1 base, with 12 bases remaining between them. Germline CDR1 reads MDHEN; CDR2 reads SYDVKM. There are 14 residues in the CDR3. The CDR3 DNA sequence: TGTGCCAGCAGTACCCTGGTCTTGTCCTACGAGCAGTACTTC. Translated, it gives CASSTLVLSYEQYF.

V usage is TRBV13 and J usage is TRBJ2-7; 7 positions match TRBD2. Trimming at V came to 6 bases and at J to 7 bases, leaving 12 bases not matched to a gene. The CDR3 covers 14 residues. Germline V gene data show CDR1 as PRHDT and CDR2 as FYEKMQ (reference sequence). In DNA form, the CDR3 reads TGTGCCAGCAGAATAACGCGGGAGCGGAGGGAGCAGTACTTC. Translated: CASRITRERREQYF.

V is TRBV10-3 and J is TRBJ2-7; 8 positions match TRBD1. Germline CDR1 is ENHRY and CDR2 is SYGVKD. This CDR3 is built from 11 residues. Unmatched junction bases numbered 4, after V lost 3 bases and J lost 12 bases. The CDR3 sequence: CAISDGQGPYF. CDR3 in DNA: TGTGCCATCAGTGATGGACAGGGCCCGTACTTC.

The genes are TRBV5-6 and TRBJ2-1; 9 bases line up with TRBD2. Germline V gives CDR1 SGHDT, CDR2 YYEEEE. Losses at the gene ends were 0 bases for V and 5 bases for J; bases not matched to a gene: 3. The CDR3 runs to 15 residues. Here the CDR3 reads CASSLGGRAHNEQFF. CDR3 DNA: TGTGCCAGCAGCTTGGGCGGGAGGGCCCACAATGAGCAGTTCTTC.

The genes are TRBV29-1 and TRBJ2-2; 10 bases agree with TRBD2. This CDR3 is 15 amino acids long. Trimming removed 6 bases from V and 3 bases from J; junction bases left unmatched: 7. Germline CDR1 is SQVTM and CDR2 is ANQGSEA. The CDR3 is CSVSLAGAYTGELFF. The CDR3, as DNA: TGCAGCGTGAGTCTAGCGGGAGCTTACACCGGGGAGCTGTTTTTT.

This chain joins TRBV4-1 and TRBJ1-2; a weak D match, TRBD1 (5 bases). V lost 0 bases and J 6 bases, leaving 11 bases between the germline ends. Germline lookup yields CDR1 MGHRA and CDR2 YSYEKL. CDR3 length: 14 residues. CDR3 in amino acids: CASSQELRGDGYTF. CDR3 sequence (DNA): TGCGCCAGCAGCCAAGAACTTCGAGGGGATGGCTACACCTTC.

Here the CDR3 reads CASSRGRVNANVLTF. CDR3 in DNA: TGTGCCAGCAGCCGGGGACGCGTGAACGCCAACGTCCTGACTTTC. The rearrangement links TRBV7-9 to TRBJ2-6; possibly TRBD1 or TRBD2 for D (5 bases each). The CDR3 has 15 residues. With 5 bases removed from V and 7 bases from J, the gap between germline ends came to 15 bases. Germline V gives CDR1 SEHNR, CDR2 FQNEAQ (reference sequence).

The chain combines TRBV7-9 with TRBJ2-1; D gene ambiguous. The CDR3 consists of 12 residues. From germline, CDR1 is SEHNR and CDR2 FQNEAQ (reference sequence). The V end lost 5 bases, the J end lost 8 bases, and 10 bases lay between the germline ends. CDR3: CASSLGIYEQFF. In nucleotides, the CDR3 is TGTGCCAGCAGCCTAGGAATTTATGAGCAGTTCTTC.

The chain employs TRBV12-3 or TRBV12-4 and TRBJ1-1, with 7 bases matching TRBD1. CDR3 length equals 15 residues. V gave up 6 bases and J gave up 4 bases; unmatched junction bases: 11. The CDR3 bases are TGTGCCAGCAGCCCCCTCAGGGGGGAGGGCACTGAAGCTTTCTTT. Translating it yields CASSPLRGEGTEAFF.

The chain employs TRBV27 and TRBJ2-3, with a weak D call TRBD2 (7 bases). Germline V gives CDR1 MNHEY, CDR2 SMNVEV (reference sequence). The CDR3 extends over 12 amino acids. The V end was cut by 8 bases, the J end by 4 bases, with 10 bases between. The CDR3 DNA follows: TGTGCCAGCGGGGGGGGCCCAGATACGCAGTATTTT. Translating it yields CASGGGPDTQYF.

The chain joins TRBV28 to TRBJ1-2; D is unclear. The length of the CDR3 is 13 residues. The V end lost 3 bases, the J end lost 8 bases, and 13 bases lay between the germline ends. Per germline, CDR1 MDHEN and CDR2 SYDVKM. For the CDR3, the DNA is TGTGCCAGCAGTTTCGGGGAGTCCCGGGGCTACACCTTC. Amino acids: CASSFGESRGYTF.

This chain uses TRBV15 with TRBJ2-1, with D tentatively TRBD2 (5 bases). The length of the CDR3 is 16 residues. The ends were cut back, 8 bases at V and 0 bases at J, with 17 bases in the middle. The germline V gene has CDR1 LNHNV and CDR2 YYDKDF (reference sequence). The CDR3 sequence: CATGEYGPTSYNEQFF. CDR3 DNA sequence: TGTGCCACCGGGGAGTATGGCCCGACCTCCTACAATGAGCAGTTCTTC.

The V call is TRBV6-1, the J call TRBJ2-5; 7 bases agree with TRBD2. V lost 7 bases, J lost 5 bases, and 7 bases stayed unmatched. Germline V gene data show CDR1 as MNHNS and CDR2 as SASEGT. The CDR3 is 13 amino acids. The CDR3 sequence is CASTPTSTETQYF. CDR3 nucleotide sequence: TGTGCCAGCACCCCGACTAGCACTGAGACCCAGTACTTC.

This clonotype was observed a few times. V is TRBV6-1 and J is TRBJ2-3; weak D call: TRBD2 (5 bases). In germline, CDR1 is MNHNS, CDR2 SASEGT. CDR3 length: 12 amino acids. Trimming cost V 6 bases and J 2 bases, with 6 bases left between them. The CDR3 DNA follows: TGTGCCAGCAGGGACTTCACAGATACGCAGTATTTT. As protein: CASRDFTDTQYF.

This chain joins TRBV29-1 and TRBJ1-2; D not certain. Germline CDR1 is SQVTM and CDR2 is ANQGSEA. The CDR3 is made up of 11 amino acids. The V end was cut by 8 bases, the J end by 4 bases, with 11 bases between. The CDR3 DNA reads as TGCAGCACTCGGGAGGTCTATGGCTACACCTTC. Protein sequence: CSTREVYGYTF.